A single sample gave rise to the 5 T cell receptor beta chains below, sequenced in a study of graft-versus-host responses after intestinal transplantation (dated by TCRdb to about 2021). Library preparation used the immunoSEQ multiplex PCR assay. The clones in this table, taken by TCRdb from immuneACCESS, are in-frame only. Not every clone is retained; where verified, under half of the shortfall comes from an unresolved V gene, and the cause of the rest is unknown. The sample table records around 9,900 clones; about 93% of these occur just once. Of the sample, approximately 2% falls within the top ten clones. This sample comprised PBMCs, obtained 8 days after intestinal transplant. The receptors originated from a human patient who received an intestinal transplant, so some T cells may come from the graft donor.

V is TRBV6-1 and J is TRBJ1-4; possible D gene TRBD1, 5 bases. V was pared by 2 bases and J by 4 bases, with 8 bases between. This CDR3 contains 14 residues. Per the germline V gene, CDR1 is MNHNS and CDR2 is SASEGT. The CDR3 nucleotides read TGTGCCAGCAGTGAACCGGGGCTTAATGAAAAACTGTTTTTT. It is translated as CASSEPGLNEKLFF.

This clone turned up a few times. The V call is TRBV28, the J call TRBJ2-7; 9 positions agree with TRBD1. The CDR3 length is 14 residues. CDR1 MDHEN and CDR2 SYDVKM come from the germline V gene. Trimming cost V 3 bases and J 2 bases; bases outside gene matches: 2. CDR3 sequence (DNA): TGTGCCAGCAGTTTTACAGGGGGCCCCTACGAGCAGTACTTC. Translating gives CASSFTGGPYEQYF.

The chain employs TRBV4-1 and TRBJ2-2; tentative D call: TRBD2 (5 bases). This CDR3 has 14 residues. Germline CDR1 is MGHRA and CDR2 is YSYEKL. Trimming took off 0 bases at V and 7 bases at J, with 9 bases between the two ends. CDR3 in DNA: TGCGCCAGCAGCCAAGACACGGGGTTCGGGGAGCTGTTTTTT. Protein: CASSQDTGFGELFF.

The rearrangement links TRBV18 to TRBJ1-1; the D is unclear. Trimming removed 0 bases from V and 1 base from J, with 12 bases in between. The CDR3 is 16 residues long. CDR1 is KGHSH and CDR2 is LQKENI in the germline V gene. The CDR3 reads CASSPPTMRQNTEAFF. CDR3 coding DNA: TGTGCCAGCTCACCACCGACTATGAGACAGAACACTGAAGCTTTCTTT.

This chain's CDR3 is CASSLGYQTQETQYF. The CDR3 nucleotides are TGTGCCAGCAGCTTAGGTTACCAAACGCAAGAGACCCAGTACTTC. The J gene is TRBJ2-5, the V gene TRBV7-6, with D uncertain. The CDR3 has 15 residues. V was trimmed by 1 base and J by 2 bases, leaving 11 bases between them. Germline loops: CDR1 SGHVS, CDR2 FNYEAQ.